This T cell receptor (beta chain) is from a study of human T cells and chemical hapten exposure. MiXCR, applied by TCRdb to the RACE reads, yields one record per CDR3 protein. The table includes over 35,000 distinct CDR3 sequences, 8.5% to 10% detected once. The sample's time point: patch test 2, 6 weeks after DPC sensitization. Sample treatment: therapeutic diphenylcyclopropenone sensitization with weekly scalp DPC. In its sample, this clonotype was seen many times. Sequencing used whole blood, obtained in connection with sensitization to the hapten diphenylcyclopropenone (DPC). This TCR was sampled from a woman in her thirties or forties with alopecia areata. Some clones in this sample may be carry-over from other donors' samples.

The CDR3 sequence is CASSTWAGTAFPYEQYF. The CDR3 DNA reads as TGCGCCAGCAGCACCTGGGCCGGGACAGCTTTTCCCTACGAGCAGTACTTC. V gene TRBV4-3 combines with J gene TRBJ2-7; 7 nucleotides align to TRBD1. J lost 2 bases, V lost 5 bases, and 15 bases had no gene match. Per the germline V gene, CDR1 is LGHNA and CDR2 is YSLEER. The CDR3 has 17 amino acids.